This T cell receptor beta chain was identified in a study of vaccination effects on CD4 cells after COVID-19. In the case of this clone: Its antigen is not known.

TCRdb's copy holds only in-frame clones and misses some; the assay was immunoSEQ multiplex PCR. The sample consists of about 30,000 clones, 65% of them appearing once. Following a roughly eleven-day culture, CD4+ T cells were purified. Having tested negative for nucleocapsid antibodies, the vaccine recipients showed no prior SARS-CoV-2 infection. Cultures received IL-2 medium that replaced half the medium on days 3 and 7. Per the germline V gene, CDR1 is MNHEY and CDR2 is SVGAGI. V gave up 5 bases and J gave up 0 bases, with 9 bases separating them. There are 14 residues in the CDR3. The receptor's source is a human donor who received a COVID-19 vaccine. The specimen comprised CD4+ T cells from PBMCs cultured without peptide, sampled before COVID-19 vaccination. The V and J genes are TRBV6-5 and TRBJ2-3, with D perhaps TRBD1 (6 bases). The CDR3 DNA is TGTGCCAGCAGTCGGACAGTTAGCACAGATACGCAGTATTTT. This gives the protein CASSRTVSTDTQYF.